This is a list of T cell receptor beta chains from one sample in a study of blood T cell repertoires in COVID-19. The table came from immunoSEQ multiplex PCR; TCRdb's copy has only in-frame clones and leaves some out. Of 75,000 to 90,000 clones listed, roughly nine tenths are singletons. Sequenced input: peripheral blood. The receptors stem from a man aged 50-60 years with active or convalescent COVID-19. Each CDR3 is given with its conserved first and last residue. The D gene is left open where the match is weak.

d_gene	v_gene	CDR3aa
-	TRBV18	CASSPRTGNNEQFF
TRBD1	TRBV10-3	CAISESEGANTEAFF
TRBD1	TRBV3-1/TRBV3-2	CASSQVRDSYGYTF
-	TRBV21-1	CASSARRDRGSWGTNEKLFF
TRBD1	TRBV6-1	CASSDHQGARQPQHF
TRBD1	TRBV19	CAPIARDRGPYEQYF
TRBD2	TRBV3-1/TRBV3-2	CASSPISGGASAGELFF
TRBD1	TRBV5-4	CASSFGGQGVQVTEAFF
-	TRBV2	CASNPQYNSPLHF
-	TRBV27	CASSLRPAWELFF
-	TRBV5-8	CASSLQNHGTEAFF
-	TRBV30	CACQGPYGYTF
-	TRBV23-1	CASSQLTRNTEAFF
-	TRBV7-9	CASSSGGGYSGYTF
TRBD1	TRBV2	CASSHAGTGGSLSGANVLTF
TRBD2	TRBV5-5	CASSFLGLASLAKNIQYF
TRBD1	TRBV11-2	CASSSRGLSTDTQYF
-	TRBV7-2	CASSKHANTEAFF
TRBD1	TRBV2	CASNPGQGLFF
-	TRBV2	CASNDQGFDSPLHF
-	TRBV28	CASSSHRELGNTIYF
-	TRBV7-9	CASFSSGADTQYF
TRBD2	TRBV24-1	CATSAFLTSGGLPQETQYF
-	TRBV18	CASSPGQGLGQPQHF
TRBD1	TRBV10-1	CASSESDRDSYNSPLHF
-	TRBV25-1	CASSRNTEAFF
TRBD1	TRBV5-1	CASRSGTGNNEQFF
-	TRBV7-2	CASSLTRGGETQYF
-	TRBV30	CAWSHTRGTKETQYF
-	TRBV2	CASSEADSEAFF
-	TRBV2	CASSVLAGTSTDTQYF
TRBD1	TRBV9	CASSPDPTGSAFF
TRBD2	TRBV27	CASSLASGGNEQFF
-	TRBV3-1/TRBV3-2	CASSQRVDIQYF
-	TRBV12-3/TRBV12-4	CASSSYEKLFF
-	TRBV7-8	CASSLINEQFF
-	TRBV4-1	CASSLHNEKLFF
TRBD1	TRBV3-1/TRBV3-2	CASSQDQGAGEQFF
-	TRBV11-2	CASSSHQVNEQFF
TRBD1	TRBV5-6	CASSTGQFPETQYF
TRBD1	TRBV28	CASSLGQGWTEAFF
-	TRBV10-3	CAVQGSQETQYF
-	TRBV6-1	CASSEVLGGETQYF
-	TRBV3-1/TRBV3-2	CASSQDPGSSGRETQYF
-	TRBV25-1	CATQGYNYGYTF
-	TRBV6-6	CATRLESNTGELFF
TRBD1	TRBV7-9	CASSKQGAPPYEQYF
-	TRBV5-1	CASSFQGMADNEQFF
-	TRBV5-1	CASTNSDTDTQYF